Below, 32 T cell receptor beta chains from the same sample are listed, as sequenced in a study of PD-L1 blockade in urothelial cancer. Here immunoSEQ multiplex PCR was the method, and the copy in TCRdb shows in-frame clones only, minus some. The sample yields about 90,000 clones, more than 85% seen once. Sequenced here: PBMCs, sampled around atezolizumab (anti-PD-L1) treatment. The receptors come from a man between 60 and 75 years old with urothelial cancer.

The genes are TRBV9 and TRBJ1-1, with 7 nucleotides matching TRBD1. V shed 0 bases, J shed 4 bases, and the junction held 3 bases outside the gene matches. Germline V CDR1 and CDR2: SGDLS, YYNGEE. This CDR3 has 14 residues. The chain's CDR3 is CASSVGGGGTEAFF. The CDR3 bases are TGTGCCAGCAGCGTAGGAGGGGGCGGCACTGAAGCTTTCTTT.

In its sample, this clone was seen once. The chain combines TRBV9 with TRBJ2-1; 9 bases agree with TRBD1. The junction had 6 bases not matched to a gene; V was cut back by 3 bases and J by 8 bases. The CDR3 covers 14 residues. Germline V gene lookup returns CDR1 SGDLS and CDR2 YYNGEE. This CDR3 is CASSGLTGGDEQFF. CDR3 nucleotides: TGTGCCAGCAGCGGACTAACAGGGGGCGATGAGCAGTTCTTC. Drawing the rest from reference TRBV9 and TRBJ2-1, the complete variable domain is DSGVTQTPKHLITATGQRVTLRCSPRSGDLSVYWYQQSLDQGLQFLIQYYNGEERAKGNILERFSAQQFPDLHSELNLSSLELGDSALYFCASSGLTGGDEQFFGPGTRLTVL.

The genes are TRBV5-1 and TRBJ2-1; 11 bases are a match to TRBD2. Trimming cost V 1 base and J 9 bases; bases outside gene matches: 3. The germline CDR1 and CDR2 sequences are SGHRS and YFSETQ. The CDR3 totals 14 residues. The CDR3 DNA reads as TGCGCCAGCAGCTTGACTAGCGGGAGCTCTGAGCAGTTCTTC. Amino acid sequence: CASSLTSGSSEQFF.

V gene TRBV4-3 combines with J gene TRBJ2-3, with 8 positions matching TRBD1. CDR1 is LGHNA, CDR2 YSLEER, per germline. The CDR3 contains 18 residues. After removal of 0 bases from V and 0 bases from J, the junction contained 8 bases not matched to a gene. As DNA, the CDR3 is TGCGCCAGCAGCCAAGAACCTACAGGGGGTATGAGCACAGATACGCAGTATTTT. It specifies CASSQEPTGGMSTDTQYF.

The chain uses TRBV23-1 and TRBJ1-5; perhaps TRBD1 as D (6 bases). TRBV23-1 is designated an ORF whose function remains uncertain. The CDR3 consists of 13 residues. The V gene lost 4 bases and the J gene lost 4 bases, with 8 bases spanning the gap. This CDR3 is CASSRTANQPQHF. CDR3 bases: TGCGCCAGCAGTCGGACAGCAAATCAGCCCCAGCATTTT.

This chain joins TRBV9 and TRBJ1-3; D is unresolved. Germline values: CDR1 SGDLS, CDR2 YYNGEE. The CDR3 is made up of 15 amino acids. Deletions cut 2 bases from V and 0 bases from J, with 9 bases between. DNA for the CDR3: TGTGCCAGCAGCGTTCAAGGACTCTCTGGAAACACCATATATTTT. As protein: CASSVQGLSGNTIYF.

The table lists this clone with a count of one. The chain employs TRBV4-2 and TRBJ2-7; a weak D match, TRBD2 (6 bases). Germline values: CDR1 LGHNA, CDR2 YNFKEQ. V was trimmed by 6 bases and J by 0 bases, leaving 15 bases between them. This CDR3 is 15 amino acids long. In DNA form, the CDR3 reads TGTGCCAGCAGTCAGGGCGGGGCACCCTCCTACGAGCAGTACTTC. This translates into CASSQGGAPSYEQYF.

The rearrangement joins TRBV4-1 to TRBJ1-5; weak D call: TRBD1 (6 bases). Trimming took 0 bases from V and 4 from J, leaving 13 bases between them. This CDR3 has 16 amino acids. Germline V gene data show CDR1 as MGHRA and CDR2 as YSYEKL. CDR3 residues: CASSQDPGVGNQPQHF. The CDR3 DNA sequence: TGCGCCAGCAGCCAAGACCCAGGGGTGGGGAATCAGCCCCAGCATTTT.

The V call is TRBV5-1, the J call TRBJ1-4, with TRBD1 matching over 7 bases. The CDR3 is 17 residues long. Germline V gene lookup returns CDR1 SGHRS and CDR2 YFSETQ. The ends lost 1 base at V and 3 bases at J; junction bases unmatched: 9. The CDR3 sequence is CASSLLYSGTANEKLFF. CDR3 in DNA: TGCGCCAGCAGCTTGCTTTATAGTGGGACAGCTAATGAAAAACTGTTTTTT.

In this sample, this clone turned up once. V and J are TRBV5-1 and TRBJ2-7; 9 nucleotides align to TRBD2. J lost 3 bases, V lost 0 bases, and 1 base had no gene match. Germline V lookup: CDR1 SGHRS, CDR2 YFSETQ. The CDR3 has 14 amino acids. The CDR3 region is CASSLVSGSYEQYF. In DNA, the CDR3 is TGCGCCAGCAGCTTGGTTAGCGGGAGCTACGAGCAGTACTTC.

The V call is TRBV30, the J call TRBJ2-2; 7 nucleotides match TRBD1. Germline trimming cut 3 bases from V and 6 bases from J; bases unmatched to any gene: 10. The CDR3 has 15 amino acids. CDR1 and CDR2 (germline): GTSNPN, SVGIG (reference sequence). CDR3 sequence (DNA): TGTGCCTGGAGGCCCCCAGGGGGTATGTCCGGGGAGCTGTTTTTT. It yields the protein CAWRPPGGMSGELFF.

This clone occurred once. The chain joins TRBV6-1 to TRBJ1-4; TRBD1 matches 7 bases. V dropped 5 bases and J dropped 8; count of bases not matched to a gene: 8. There are 14 residues in the CDR3. The V gene's germline CDR1 is MNHNS and CDR2 SASEGT. The CDR3 here is CASSFNRGDEKLFF. The DNA for the CDR3 is TGTGCCAGCAGTTTTAACAGGGGTGACGAAAAACTGTTTTTT.

V and J are TRBV5-1 and TRBJ2-7; 10 bases are a match to TRBD2. Per germline, CDR1 SGHRS and CDR2 YFSETQ. The CDR3 consists of 15 residues. V dropped 2 bases and J dropped 1; count of bases not matched to a gene: 3. In nucleotides, the CDR3 is TGCGCCAGCAGCTTTAGCGGGGGGACTTCCTACGAGCAGTACTTC. Translation: CASSFSGGTSYEQYF.

The chain recombines TRBV30 with TRBJ2-1, with 13 bases identical to TRBD2. The CDR3 totals 17 residues. Germline V gives CDR1 GTSNPN, CDR2 SVGIG (reference sequence). J was trimmed by 0 bases and V by 5 bases; bases with no gene match: 7. Here the CDR3 DNA reads TGTGCCTGGGGACTAGCGGGGGCCTCGAGCTCCTACAATGAGCAGTTCTTC. Translating it yields CAWGLAGASSSYNEQFF.

This clone counts as medium-sized (0.01 to 0.1%). The V gene is TRBV28, the J gene TRBJ1-5; the D gene is possibly TRBD1 (6 bases). V lost 3 bases and J lost 7, with 25 bases in between. From germline, CDR1 is MDHEN and CDR2 SYDVKM. There are 18 residues in the CDR3. CDR3 protein: CASSLPGDIQSFIQPQHF. CDR3 DNA: TGTGCCAGCAGTTTGCCAGGGGACATACAATCATTTATCCAGCCCCAGCATTTT.

This clone was seen a handful of times. This chain joins TRBV5-6 and TRBJ2-1, with TRBD1 identical over 7 bases. This CDR3 has 15 residues. V shed 2 bases, J shed 2 bases, and the junction held 4 bases outside the gene matches. Germline CDR1 and CDR2: SGHDT and YYEEEE. The CDR3 nucleotides are TGTGCCAGCAGCTTCCAAGACAGGGCCTACAATGAGCAGTTCTTC. It is translated as CASSFQDRAYNEQFF. Drawing the rest from reference TRBV5-6 and TRBJ2-1, the complete variable domain is DAGVTQSPTHLIKTRGQQVTLRCSPKSGHDTVSWYQQALGQGPQFIFQYYEEEERQRGNFPDRFSGHQFPNYSSELNVNALLLGDSALYLCASSFQDRAYNEQFFGPGTRLTVL.

This clone showed up just a few times. This chain uses TRBV2 with TRBJ1-2; TRBD1 agrees at 10 bases. V shed 5 bases and J 3 bases; nucleotides not matched to a gene: 6. The length of the CDR3 is 15 residues. CDR1 SNHLY and CDR2 FYNNEI come from the germline V gene. DNA for the CDR3: TGTGCCAGCAGTCGAACGGGACAGGGGTACTATGGCTACACCTTC. The encoded protein is CASSRTGQGYYGYTF. The variable domain in full, completed from reference TRBV2 and TRBJ1-2, reads EPEVTQTPSHQVTQMGQEVILRCVPISNHLYFYWYRQILGQKVEFLVSFYNNEISEKSEIFDDQFSVERPDGSNFTLKIRSTKLEDSAMYFCASSRTGQGYYGYTFGSGTRLTVV.

This rearrangement joins TRBV18 to TRBJ1-2; possibly TRBD1 for D (6 bases). This CDR3 region has 13 residues. CDR1 is KGHSH, CDR2 LQKENI, per germline. Trimming took off 3 bases at V and 2 bases at J, with 7 bases between the two ends. The CDR3 nucleotides are TGTGCCAGCTCACCGGACAGAAACTATGGCTACACCTTC. As protein: CASSPDRNYGYTF.

The chain joins TRBV9 to TRBJ2-7, with TRBD1 matching over 8 bases. The CDR3 contains 14 residues. Per the germline V gene, CDR1 is SGDLS and CDR2 is YYNGEE. J was trimmed by 2 bases and V by 4 bases; bases with no gene match: 5. The CDR3 DNA follows: TGTGCCAGCAGCCTGCGGACAGGGCCCTACGAGCAGTACTTC. Translated: CASSLRTGPYEQYF.

The chain is built from TRBV7-2 and TRBJ2-3; 11 bases fit TRBD2. The germline CDR1 and CDR2 sequences are SGHTA and FQGNSA. Unmatched junction bases numbered 7, after V lost 5 bases and J lost 3 bases. The CDR3 has 16 amino acids. The CDR3 coding sequence is TGTGCCAGCAGCATTTTAGCGGGGGGGCGAACAGATACGCAGTATTTT. This gives the protein CASSILAGGRTDTQYF.

V and J are TRBV5-1 and TRBJ1-2, with D unclear. Germline CDR1 and CDR2: SGHRS and YFSETQ. Trimming stripped 2 bases from V and 0 bases from J, with 8 bases between. This CDR3 has 14 amino acids. The DNA for the CDR3 is TGCGCCAGCAGCTTTACTCCGTCTAACTATGGCTACACCTTC. Encoded protein: CASSFTPSNYGYTF.

The genes are TRBV30 and TRBJ2-2, with D maybe TRBD2 (6 bases). There are 13 residues in the CDR3. Germline V gives CDR1 GTSNPN, CDR2 SVGIG (reference sequence). Here the CDR3 reads CAATGDNTGELFF. For the CDR3, the DNA is TGTGCAGCAACGGGGGACAACACCGGGGAGCTGTTTTTT.

There are many counts of this clone. V gene TRBV6-1 combines with J gene TRBJ2-7; D is unclear. Per germline, CDR1 MNHNS and CDR2 SASEGT. Trimming removed 8 bases at V and 4 bases at J, with 9 bases between. The CDR3 is made up of 11 amino acids. The CDR3 reads CASDDQYEQYF. CDR3 DNA: TGTGCCAGCGATGATCAGTACGAGCAGTACTTC.

V and J are TRBV6-5 and TRBJ2-5, with TRBD1 as a possible D gene (5 bases). In germline, CDR1 is MNHEY, CDR2 SVGAGI. The CDR3 runs 14 residues. V lost 6 bases, J lost 1 base, and 12 bases lay in between. CDR3 sequence reads: CASSLGPAQETQYF. In DNA form, the CDR3 reads TGTGCCAGCAGCCTGGGGCCAGCCCAAGAGACCCAGTACTTC.

This sequence joins TRBV7-2 and TRBJ2-5, with D maybe TRBD2 (5 bases). Germline assignment: CDR1 SGHTA and CDR2 FQGNSA. V lost 1 base and J 1 base, leaving 19 bases between the germline ends. The CDR3 length is 18 residues. The CDR3 here is CASSLVGIGSVSQETQYF. The CDR3 DNA reads TGTGCCAGCAGCTTAGTCGGAATAGGGAGCGTGTCCCAAGAGACCCAGTACTTC.

The chain employs TRBV9 and TRBJ1-1; possibly TRBD1 for D (6 bases). The germline V gene has CDR1 SGDLS and CDR2 YYNGEE. The CDR3 has 14 amino acids. V was trimmed by 0 bases and J by 3 bases, leaving 9 bases between them. DNA of the CDR3: TGTGCCAGCAGCGTAGACAGGGACGACACTGAAGCTTTCTTT. Amino acid sequence: CASSVDRDDTEAFF.

The chain employs TRBV6-5 and TRBJ2-5, with 8 bases that match TRBD1. CDR1 and CDR2 from the germline V gene are MNHEY and SVGAGI. J was trimmed by 3 bases and V by 4 bases; bases with no gene match: 7. The CDR3 contains 15 residues. This chain's CDR3 is CASSSIWTGKETQYF. The CDR3 DNA reads TGTGCCAGCAGTTCAATATGGACAGGGAAAGAGACCCAGTACTTC.

The CDR3 nucleotides are TGCAGCGTTGAAGTGGACAGGGGGCCGAGATACGAGCAGTACTTC. Translating gives CSVEVDRGPRYEQYF. V is TRBV29-1 and J is TRBJ2-7; 11 positions agree with TRBD1. CDR3 length: 15 amino acids. Germline values: CDR1 SQVTM, CDR2 ANQGSEA. The V and J ends lost 1 base and 4 bases, in that order; junction bases with no gene match: 6.

The gene calls are TRBV28 and TRBJ2-1; 14 positions agree with TRBD2. Trimming took 6 bases from V and 7 from J; bases not matched to a gene: 8. The germline gives CDR1 MDHEN, CDR2 SYDVKM. The CDR3 is made up of 16 amino acids. CDR3 loop: CASSRLAGGPRNEQFF. The CDR3 DNA reads as TGTGCCAGCAGCCGACTAGCGGGAGGGCCGAGGAATGAGCAGTTCTTC.

This clone appeared once. The chain employs TRBV7-8 and TRBJ2-1; no definite D call. V lost 5 bases and J 0 bases, leaving 17 bases between the germline ends. The CDR3 is made up of 17 amino acids. The germline V gene encodes CDR1 SGHVS and CDR2 FQNEAQ. CDR3 sequence: CASSHLRSESSYNEQFF. CDR3 nucleotides: TGTGCCAGCAGCCATCTAAGGAGCGAGAGCTCCTACAATGAGCAGTTCTTC.

In DNA form, the CDR3 reads TGTGCCAGCAGTTTTTTCGGCCAAGAGACCCAGTACTTC. It is translated as CASSFFGQETQYF. The chain links TRBV9 to TRBJ2-5; unclear D gene. Trimming left V 5 bases short and J 1 base short, with 9 bases between. CDR1 is SGDLS and CDR2 is YYNGEE in the germline V gene. The CDR3 runs to 13 residues.

The J gene is TRBJ2-2, the V gene TRBV14, with a possible D match to TRBD2 (5 bases). Trimming left V 0 bases short and J 6 bases short, with 17 bases between. From germline, CDR1 is SGHDN and CDR2 FVKESK. This CDR3 contains 17 residues. This CDR3 is CASSQDRGRSPAGELFF. CDR3 sequence (DNA): TGTGCCAGCAGCCAAGATCGGGGTCGCAGCCCGGCCGGGGAGCTGTTTTTT.